One T cell receptor (beta chain) is described in this entry. Its antigen is undetermined. Sequencing was performed with immunoSEQ multiplex PCR; in TCRdb, only in-frame clones are kept and a portion is missing. The table lists 5,000 to 6,500 clones, 55% to 80% of them singletons. These data belong to a study of CD8 T cell repertoires and HIV-1 epitope variants. Overall study context: T cells were stimulated with Twenty-five Gag and Nef peptides separately. Tested: three Gag epitope families, Nef HW9 and YT9.

Study-wide findings and caveats: Nine or ten antigen-specific TCR beta clonotypes were found; about 6 seemed cross-reactive to variants.

The sample comprised cultured CD8+ T cells derived from PBMCs. The sequence was collected from a male donor with HIV.

This CDR3 reads CASSIIDEQFF. DNA of the CDR3: TGTGCCAGCAGCATCATCGATGAGCAGTTCTTC. V and J are TRBV5-6 and TRBJ2-1; D unclear. Germline values: CDR1 SGHDT, CDR2 YYEEEE. Deletions cut 4 bases from V and 8 bases from J, with 7 bases between. The CDR3 spans 11 residues. The full variable domain, with the rest looked up from reference TRBV5-6 and TRBJ2-1, is DAGVTQSPTHLIKTRGQQVTLRCSPKSGHDTVSWYQQALGQGPQFIFQYYEEEERQRGNFPDRFSGHQFPNYSSELNVNALLLGDSALYLCASSIIDEQFFGPGTRLTVL.